The 29 T cell receptor beta chains presented below share a single source sample, sequenced in a study of OX40 agonist ivuxolimab in advanced cancers. The repertoire was sequenced with immunoSEQ multiplex PCR; TCRdb's copy has only in-frame clones and lacks some. The sample consists of around 66,000 clones, about 85% of them appearing once. The specimen comprised CD4+ or CD8+ T cells sorted from blood, sampled in a trial of the OX40 agonist ivuxolimab. These receptors all come from an adult with an advanced solid tumor such as melanoma, head and neck, liver or kidney cancer.

The gene calls are TRBV6-5 and TRBJ1-6, with D perhaps TRBD1 (5 bases). Germline values: CDR1 MNHEY, CDR2 SVGAGI. The CDR3 covers 15 residues. Trimming removed 2 bases from V and 0 bases from J, with 5 bases in between. The DNA of the CDR3 is TGTGCCAGCAGTTACGGGGCCTCCTATAATTCACCCCTCCACTTT. Protein: CASSYGASYNSPLHF.

This clone was found a few times. This chain joins TRBV2 and TRBJ1-2; TRBD1 is a possible D gene (6 bases). V gave up 3 bases and J gave up 0 bases, with 20 bases separating them. Germline-derived CDR1 and CDR2 are SNHLY and FYNNEI. CDR3 size: 18 residues. Here the CDR3 DNA reads TGTGCCAGCAGTGATAAAGGACGTCAGGGGTTAGCTAACTATGGCTACACCTTC. This sequence encodes CASSDKGRQGLANYGYTF.

This rearrangement joins TRBV19 to TRBJ1-1; D gene unclear. From germline, CDR1 is LNHDA and CDR2 SQIVND (reference sequence). The CDR3 contains 14 residues. The ends were cut back, 4 bases at V and 4 bases at J, with 13 bases in the middle. The CDR3 is CASSTPGSATEAFF. Here the CDR3 DNA reads TGTGCCAGTAGTACCCCCGGCAGCGCCACTGAAGCTTTCTTT.

The sample holds a few counts of this clone. The genes are TRBV7-6 and TRBJ2-5; D remains ambiguous. The CDR3 is made up of 14 amino acids. Trimming left V 0 bases short and J 5 bases short, with 10 bases between. Germline V gene data show CDR1 as SGHVS and CDR2 as FNYEAQ. CDR3 DNA sequence: TGTGCCAGCAGCTTAGCGGCTGGCCAGGAGACCCAGTACTTC. It codes for CASSLAAGQETQYF.

The rearrangement uses TRBV9 and TRBJ1-2; 8 bases are a match to TRBD1. J lost 7 bases, V lost 1 base, and 9 bases had no gene match. This CDR3 is built from 15 residues. The germline V gene encodes CDR1 SGDLS and CDR2 YYNGEE. The CDR3 nucleotides read TGTGCCAGCAGCGTAACGGACAGGGTAGGTGGTGGCTACACCTTC. This codes for CASSVTDRVGGGYTF.

By frequency in the sample, this clone is medium-sized. This chain uses TRBV4-3 with TRBJ2-7, with D unresolved. Germline V CDR1 and CDR2: LGHNA, YSLEER. The CDR3 runs to 13 residues. V gave up 4 bases and J gave up 5 bases, with 12 bases separating them. The CDR3 nucleotides are TGCGCCAGCAGCCGCGACTTGGGCAACGAGCAGTACTTC. This translates into CASSRDLGNEQYF.

The rearrangement joins TRBV4-2 to TRBJ2-7; 7 bases line up with TRBD2. The CDR3 totals 13 residues. The germline V gene encodes CDR1 LGHNA and CDR2 YNFKEQ. The V segment lost 2 bases and the J segment 7 bases; nucleotides outside the gene matches: 5. The CDR3 is CASSQIQAGEQYF. The CDR3 DNA reads as TGTGCCAGCAGCCAAATTCAAGCGGGGGAGCAGTACTTC.

The chain couples TRBV5-1 to TRBJ2-1; 9 bases line up with TRBD2. The germline V gene has CDR1 SGHRS and CDR2 YFSETQ. J gave up 4 bases and V 4 bases, and 15 bases lay outside the gene matches. The CDR3 has 18 amino acids. This CDR3 is CASSPAGGMTGLYNEQFF. The DNA of the CDR3 is TGCGCCAGCAGCCCGGCGGGGGGGATGACAGGGCTGTACAATGAGCAGTTCTTC.

This chain joins TRBV6-5 and TRBJ1-2; perhaps TRBD1 as D (5 bases). V lost 11 bases and J 8 bases, leaving 21 bases between the germline ends. The CDR3 loop spans 13 amino acids. Germline-derived CDR1 and CDR2 are MNHEY and SVGAGI. CDR3 amino acids: CASSQRAGRGYTF. CDR3 sequence (DNA): TGTGCCTCAAGTCAACGGGCAGGGCGAGGCTACACCTTC.

A few counts support this clone. The chain is built from TRBV6-5 and TRBJ1-3, with D uncertain. Germline CDR1 and CDR2: MNHEY and SVGAGI. CDR3 length equals 15 residues. The germline V and J ends were trimmed by 2 bases and 4 bases, with 12 bases remaining between them. CDR3 sequence reads: CASSYVSGQGNTIYF. CDR3 in DNA: TGTGCCAGCAGTTACGTCAGCGGGCAAGGAAACACCATATATTTT.

The chain uses TRBV2 and TRBJ2-7, with 10 positions matching TRBD1. The V gene's germline CDR1 is SNHLY and CDR2 FYNNEI. V lost 6 bases and J lost 3; bases outside the gene matches: 8. The CDR3 consists of 15 residues. The CDR3: CASRTDRGEFYEQYF. The CDR3 DNA reads as TGTGCCAGCAGAACGGACAGGGGGGAATTCTACGAGCAGTACTTC.

The chain employs TRBV18 and TRBJ1-2, with D possibly TRBD1 on 6 matching bases. The germline V gene has CDR1 KGHSH and CDR2 LQKENI. The ends were cut back, 2 bases at V and 6 bases at J, with 7 bases in the middle. This CDR3 has 12 amino acids. The CDR3 region is CASSPNRDGYTF. CDR3 bases: TGTGCCAGCTCACCAAACAGGGATGGCTACACCTTC.

The V gene is TRBV18, the J gene TRBJ2-5, with D possibly TRBD1 on 6 matching bases. The end of the DNA is better explained by TRBJ2-7, so the J call may be wrong. Germline V gives CDR1 KGHSH, CDR2 LQKENI. This CDR3 is built from 14 residues. DNA for the CDR3: TGTGCCAGCTCACCACGCGGACAGTACTACGAGCAGTACTTC. This gives the protein CASSPRGQYYEQYF.

The V and J genes are TRBV10-3 and TRBJ2-1; tentatively, D is TRBD1 (5 bases). V was shortened by 10 bases and J by 6 bases, with 16 bases between the two germline ends. Per the germline V gene, CDR1 is ENHRY and CDR2 is SYGVKD. This CDR3 is 13 amino acids long. The CDR3 sequence is CATSREGANEQFF. In DNA, the CDR3 is TGTGCCACCTCTCGCGAAGGGGCCAATGAGCAGTTCTTC.

This clone has just a few counts. The V and J genes are TRBV11-3 and TRBJ1-1; no clear D. Germline V gene data show CDR1 as SGHNT and CDR2 as YENEEA. This CDR3 comprises 13 residues. The ends were cut back, 3 bases at V and 1 base at J, with 6 bases in the middle. The CDR3 nucleotides are TGTGCCAGCAGCTTTGACACGAACACTGAAGCTTTCTTT. As protein: CASSFDTNTEAFF.

V gene TRBV7-9 combines with J gene TRBJ2-1; unclear D gene. Between the trimmed V and J ends, which lost 5 bases and 8 bases, there was a span of 16 bases. The CDR3 runs 14 residues. Germline V gene data show CDR1 as SEHNR and CDR2 as FQNEAQ (reference sequence). The CDR3 DNA reads as TGTGCCAGCAGCCCACGTGGATACGGAGATGAGCAGTTCTTC. It translates to CASSPRGYGDEQFF.

This clone was observed a single time. The chain links TRBV12-5 to TRBJ2-1, with 10 positions matching TRBD2. Germline V gene data show CDR1 as LGHNT and CDR2 as FRNRAP. The CDR3 extends over 15 amino acids. V was pared by 6 bases and J by 0 bases, with 2 bases of the junction left unmatched. The CDR3 loop is CASGIAGGSYNEQFF. The CDR3 DNA follows: TGTGCTAGTGGCATAGCGGGGGGCTCCTACAATGAGCAGTTCTTC. Together with reference TRBV12-5 and TRBJ2-1, the CDR3 gives the full variable domain: DARVTQTPRHKVTEMGQEVTMRCQPILGHNTVFWYRQTMMQGLELLAYFRNRAPLDDSGMPKDRFSAEMPDATLATLKIQPSEPRDSAVYFCASGIAGGSYNEQFFGPGTRLTVL.

The CDR3 region is CASSLFGGASGANVLTF. The CDR3 bases are TGTGCCAGCAGCTTATTTGGGGGGGCCTCTGGGGCCAACGTCCTGACTTTC. The V gene is TRBV11-2, the J gene TRBJ2-6; D may be TRBD2 (7 bases). Germline V gives CDR1 SGHAT, CDR2 FQNNGV. V gave up 2 bases and J gave up 0 bases, with 11 bases separating them. The CDR3 is 17 residues long.

The chain recombines TRBV13 with TRBJ2-7; 9 bases map to TRBD1. This CDR3 region has 17 residues. CDR1 PRHDT and CDR2 FYEKMQ come from the germline V gene (reference sequence). V dropped 3 bases and J dropped 4; count of bases not matched to a gene: 13. CDR3 amino acids: CASSLRRLTGGGYEQYF. CDR3 coding DNA: TGTGCCAGCAGCTTGAGGAGATTAACAGGGGGCGGGTACGAGCAGTACTTC. Based on the CDR3 plus reference TRBV13 and TRBJ2-7, the full variable domain is AAGVIQSPRHLIKEKRETATLKCYPIPRHDTVYWYQQGPGQDPQFLISFYEKMQSDKGSIPDRFSAQQFSDYHSELNMSSLELGDSALYFCASSLRRLTGGGYEQYFGPGTRLTVT.

V usage is TRBV7-2 and J usage is TRBJ2-5; D is perhaps TRBD2 (7 bases). The V gene's germline CDR1 is SGHTA and CDR2 FQGNSA. Trimming shortened V by 5 bases and J by 6 bases, and 13 bases separated the two germline ends. CDR3 length: 13 residues. The CDR3 sequence is CASSRSGGQTQYF. The CDR3 bases are TGTGCCAGCAGCCGCTCGGGGGGCCAGACCCAGTACTTC.

The rearrangement uses TRBV6-5 and TRBJ1-1; D remains unclear. V lost 0 bases and J lost 3, with 11 bases in between. Germline assignment: CDR1 MNHEY and CDR2 SVGAGI. The CDR3 totals 15 residues. For the CDR3, the DNA is TGTGCCAGCAGTTACTCGACCTGGGTCGACACTGAAGCTTTCTTT. This gives the protein CASSYSTWVDTEAFF.

The chain couples TRBV6-1 to TRBJ1-3, with D possibly matching TRBD1 (5 bases). Looked up from germline, CDR1 is MNHNS and CDR2 is SASEGT. Trimming cost V 6 bases and J 0 bases, with 12 bases left between them. This CDR3 is 15 amino acids long. The DNA of the CDR3 is TGTGCCAGCAGGACGACAGCATTCTCTGGAAACACCATATATTTT. The encoded protein is CASRTTAFSGNTIYF.

The DNA of the CDR3 is TGTGCCAGCTCACTCCCAGCAGGGAATAGCAATCAGCCCCAGCATTTT. Translation: CASSLPAGNSNQPQHF. V and J are TRBV18 and TRBJ1-5; D possibly corresponds to TRBD1 (5 bases). The V and J ends lost 4 bases and 0 bases respectively, with 13 bases between them. CDR1 is KGHSH, CDR2 LQKENI, per germline. The CDR3 runs 16 residues.

As DNA, the CDR3 is TGTGCCATCAGTGAGTCGAAAGAGCAGTACTTC. Protein product: CAISESKEQYF. The chain recombines TRBV10-3 with TRBJ2-7; D uncertain. Germline V gene sequence: CDR1 ENHRY, CDR2 SYGVKD. V dropped 0 bases and J dropped 7 bases, with 4 bases sitting between them. The CDR3 sequence is 11 residues long.

The V and J genes are TRBV4-1 and TRBJ2-2; no clear D. Trimming shortened V by 4 bases and J by 2 bases, and 17 bases separated the two germline ends. There are 17 residues in the CDR3. Germline V gene data show CDR1 as MGHRA and CDR2 as YSYEKL. The CDR3 protein is CASSLAGQVLNTGELFF. The CDR3 coding sequence is TGCGCCAGCAGCCTCGCCGGGCAGGTGCTCAACACCGGGGAGCTGTTTTTT.

This sequence joins TRBV30 and TRBJ2-3, with 13 positions matching TRBD2. V lost 0 bases, J lost 0 bases, and 9 bases stayed unmatched. Germline V lookup: CDR1 GTSNPN, CDR2 SVGIG (reference sequence). The CDR3 runs 19 residues. In DNA, the CDR3 is TGTGCCTGGAGTGTGGGACTAGCGGGATCTGTTTATAGCACAGATACGCAGTATTTT. Protein product: CAWSVGLAGSVYSTDTQYF.

The chain has TRBV6-1 and TRBJ2-6; 7 bases agree with TRBD2. CDR3 length: 18 residues. Trimming removed 4 bases from V and 0 bases from J; junction bases left unmatched: 9. The germline V gene encodes CDR1 MNHNS and CDR2 SASEGT. CDR3 nucleotide sequence: TGTGCCAGCAGTGGGGGGGGAGCCACCCTCTCTGGGGCCAACGTCCTGACTTTC. It specifies CASSGGGATLSGANVLTF.

The CDR3 is CASSLQGISSEKLFF. In nucleotides, the CDR3 is TGTGCCAGCTCACTACAGGGAATCTCGTCCGAAAAACTGTTTTTT. This chain uses TRBV9 with TRBJ1-4; D is perhaps TRBD1 (6 bases). There are 15 residues in the CDR3. CDR1 and CDR2 from the germline V gene are SGDLS and YYNGEE. Deletions cut 7 bases from V and 8 bases from J, with 21 bases between.

V and J are TRBV4-1 and TRBJ1-4, with D uncertain. Germline lookup yields CDR1 MGHRA and CDR2 YSYEKL. Trimming took off 0 bases at V and 7 bases at J, with 12 bases between the two ends. The CDR3 is made up of 15 amino acids. CDR3 residues: CASSQDPGVIEKLFF. DNA of the CDR3: TGCGCCAGCAGCCAAGATCCCGGGGTAATTGAAAAACTGTTTTTT.